This TCR beta chain was captured in a study of CD4 and CD8 cells across lung adenocarcinoma regions. This clonotype is medium-sized within its sample. TCRdb processed the PCR reads anew with MiXCR; each CDR3 protein has one entry. The sample shows some 9,600 distinct CDR3 sequences, over 35% of them seen only once. Samples came from patients with localized non-small cell lung adenocarcinoma. The sequence derives from a female donor with lung adenocarcinoma. The CD4 and CD8 labels of this study may be unreliable. Sequencing used CD4+ T cells from the margin of a lung tumor.

The CDR3 protein is CASSIPGGSWGSTDTQYF. CDR3 bases: TGTGCCAGCAGCATTCCCGGGGGTAGTTGGGGTAGCACAGATACGCAGTATTTT. The chain carries TRBV7-2 and TRBJ2-3, with D perhaps TRBD2 (6 bases). The CDR3 is 18 amino acids. The V end was cut by 5 bases, the J end by 0 bases, with 21 bases between. The V gene's germline CDR1 is SGHTA and CDR2 FQGNSA.